The clone carrying this TCR beta chain came up a few times. TCRdb independently ran MiXCR on the RT-PCR reads; one entry per CDR3 protein. The sample includes about 680,000 distinct CDR3 sequences, 14% seen only once; the top ten take roughly 3.6%. Specimen: memory CD4+ T cells from blood. This TCR came from a female donor in good health, serving as a healthy control.

The CDR3 nucleotides are TGTGCCATCAGTGGTCGGCAGGTGAACACCGGGGAGCTGTTTTTT. This encodes CAISGRQVNTGELFF. The V gene is TRBV10-3, the J gene TRBJ2-2; no clear D. The CDR3 sequence is 15 residues long. Germline CDR1 ENHRY, CDR2 SYGVKD. The V end lost 4 bases, the J end lost 1 base, and 10 bases lay between the germline ends.